This TCR beta chain originates from a study of control samples from healthy donors and cancer patients. The assay was immunoSEQ multiplex PCR, and TCRdb's table has in-frame clones only and misses some. The repertoire holds about 150,000 clones, with roughly 88% as singletons. The germline V and J ends were trimmed by 7 bases and 6 bases, with 18 bases remaining between them. CDR1 and CDR2 from the germline V gene are MDHEN and SYDVKM. The CDR3 has 15 residues. Material: blood. The TCR originated in a man aged 18 to 29 in good health. The V gene is TRBV28, the J gene TRBJ2-2; D may be TRBD1 (6 bases). As DNA, the CDR3 is TGTGCCAGCACTTTCCGGCAGACAGGCCCCGGGGAGCTGTTTTTT. This codes for CASTFRQTGPGELFF.